This T cell receptor (beta chain) was documented in a study of blood T cell repertoires in COVID-19. Study summary: The United States, Italy and Spain provided the acute and convalescent COVID-19 samples. T cells, B-cell-depleted T cells, or PBMCs provided the cDNA or gDNA that served as material.

As originally analysed: Reference gene primer amplification yielded estimated nucleated cell counts. Generated by immunoSEQ multiplex PCR, the TCRdb table keeps only in-frame clones and is missing some. That table gives V, J and clone size, and the DNA gave D and trimming. The table shows about 110,000 clones, with around four fifths occurring only once. This CDR3 has 14 amino acids. In germline, CDR1 is LNHDA, CDR2 SQIVND (reference sequence). V lost 10 bases to trimming and J lost 8 bases; unmatched junction nucleotides: 14. Sequencing used peripheral blood. This sequence joins TRBV19 and TRBJ2-1, with 7 bases that match TRBD2. The source of this sequence is a woman in her seventies with acute or convalescent COVID-19. CDR3 nucleotide sequence: TGTGCCACCAAAGGACTAGGTGAAGTTGATGAGCAGTTCTTC. Translating it yields CATKGLGEVDEQFF.